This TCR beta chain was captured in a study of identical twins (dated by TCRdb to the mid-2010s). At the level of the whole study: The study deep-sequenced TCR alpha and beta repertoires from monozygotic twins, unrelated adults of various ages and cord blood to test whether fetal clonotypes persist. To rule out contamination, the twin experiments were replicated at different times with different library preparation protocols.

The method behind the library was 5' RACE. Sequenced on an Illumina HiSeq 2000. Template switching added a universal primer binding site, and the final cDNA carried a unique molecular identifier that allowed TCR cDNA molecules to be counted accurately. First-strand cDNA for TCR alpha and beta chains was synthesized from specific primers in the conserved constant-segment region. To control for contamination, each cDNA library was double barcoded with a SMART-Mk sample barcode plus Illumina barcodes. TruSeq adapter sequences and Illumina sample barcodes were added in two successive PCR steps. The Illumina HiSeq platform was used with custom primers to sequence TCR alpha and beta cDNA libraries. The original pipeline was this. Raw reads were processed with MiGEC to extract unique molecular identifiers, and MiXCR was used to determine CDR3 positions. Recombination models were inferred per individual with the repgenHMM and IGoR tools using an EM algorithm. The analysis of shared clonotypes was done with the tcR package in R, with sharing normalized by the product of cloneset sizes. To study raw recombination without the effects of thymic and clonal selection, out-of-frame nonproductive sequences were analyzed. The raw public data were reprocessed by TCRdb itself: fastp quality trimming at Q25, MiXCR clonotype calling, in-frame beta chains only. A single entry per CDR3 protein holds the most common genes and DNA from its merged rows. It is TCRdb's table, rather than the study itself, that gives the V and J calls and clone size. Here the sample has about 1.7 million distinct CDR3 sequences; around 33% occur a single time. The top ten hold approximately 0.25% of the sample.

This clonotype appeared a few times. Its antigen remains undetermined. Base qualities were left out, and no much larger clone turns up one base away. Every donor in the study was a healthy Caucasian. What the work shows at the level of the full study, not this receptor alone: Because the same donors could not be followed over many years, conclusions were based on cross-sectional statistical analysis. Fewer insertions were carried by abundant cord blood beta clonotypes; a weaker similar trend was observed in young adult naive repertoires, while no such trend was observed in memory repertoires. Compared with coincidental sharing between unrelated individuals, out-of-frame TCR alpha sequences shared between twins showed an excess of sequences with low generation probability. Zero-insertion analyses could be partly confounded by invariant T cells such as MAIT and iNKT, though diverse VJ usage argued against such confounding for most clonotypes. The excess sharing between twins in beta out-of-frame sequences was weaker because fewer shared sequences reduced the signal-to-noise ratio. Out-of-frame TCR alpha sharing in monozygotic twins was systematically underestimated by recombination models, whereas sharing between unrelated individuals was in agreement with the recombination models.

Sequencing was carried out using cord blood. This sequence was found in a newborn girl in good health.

The sequenced DNA is TGTGCCAGCAGCACCAAGGGCAGGGAAGCGTTCTATGGCTACACCTTC. Its protein is CASSTKGREAFYGYTF. The chain employs TRBV7-9 and TRBJ1-2; matching of 5 bases hints at TRBD1 as the D gene. V gives up 5 bases and J gives up 4 bases, and the segment between their germline ends measures 20 bases. CDR3 length: 16 amino acids, cysteine to phenylalanine. Solely the CDR3 DNA is kept, with 48 bases framed from the first base. CDR1 and CDR2 (SEHNR, FQNEAQ) derive from the germline V gene (reference sequence).